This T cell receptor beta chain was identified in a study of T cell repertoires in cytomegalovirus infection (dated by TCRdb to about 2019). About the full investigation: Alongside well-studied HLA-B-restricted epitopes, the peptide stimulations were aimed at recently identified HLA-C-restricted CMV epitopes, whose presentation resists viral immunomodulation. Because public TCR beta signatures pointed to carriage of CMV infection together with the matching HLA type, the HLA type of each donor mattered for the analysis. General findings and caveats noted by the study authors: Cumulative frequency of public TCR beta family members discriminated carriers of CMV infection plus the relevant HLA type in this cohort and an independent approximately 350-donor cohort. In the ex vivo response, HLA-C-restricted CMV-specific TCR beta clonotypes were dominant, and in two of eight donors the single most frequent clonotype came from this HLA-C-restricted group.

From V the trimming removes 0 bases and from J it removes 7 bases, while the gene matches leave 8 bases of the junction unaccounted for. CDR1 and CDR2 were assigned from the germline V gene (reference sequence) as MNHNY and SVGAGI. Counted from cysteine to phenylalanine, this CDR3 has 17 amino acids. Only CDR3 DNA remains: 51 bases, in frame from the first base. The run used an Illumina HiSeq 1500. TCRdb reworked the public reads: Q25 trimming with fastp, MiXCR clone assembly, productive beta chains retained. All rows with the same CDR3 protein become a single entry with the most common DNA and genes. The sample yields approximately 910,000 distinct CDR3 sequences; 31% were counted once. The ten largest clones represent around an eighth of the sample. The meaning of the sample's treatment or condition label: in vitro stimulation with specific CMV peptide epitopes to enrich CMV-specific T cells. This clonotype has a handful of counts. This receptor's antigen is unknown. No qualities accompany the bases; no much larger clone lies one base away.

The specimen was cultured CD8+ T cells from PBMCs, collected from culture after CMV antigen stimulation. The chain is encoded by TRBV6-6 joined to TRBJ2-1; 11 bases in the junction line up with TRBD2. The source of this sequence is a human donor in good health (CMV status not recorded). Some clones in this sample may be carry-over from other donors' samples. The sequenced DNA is TGTGCCAGCAGTTACTCGAGGGTAGCGGGGGGGCCAAATGAGCAGTTCTTC. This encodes CASSYSRVAGGPNEQFF.